The 10 T cell receptor beta chains presented below share a single source sample, sequenced in a study of shared clonotypes between healthy human individuals (dated by TCRdb to 2020 to 2021). For the CD8 naive samples, CD45RO-negative cells were positively selected for CCR7, yielding a CD45RA+CCR7+ population from which TemRA cells were excluded. Library construction relied on the immunoSEQ multiplex PCR assay. TCRdb took over this immuneACCESS table, retaining in-frame rearrangements with V and J assigned. Such tables are incomplete; in checked studies, under half of the missing clones stem from an unresolved V gene, and the remainder is unexplained. The sample table holds about 2.1 million clones, of which over 85% were seen once. The top ten constitute over 1.5% of the sample. Input material: naive CD8+ T cells from PBMCs. The intended sense of this specimen's cell subset or site label: CD45RA+CCR7+. These receptors originate from a man younger than 30 in good health. Some clones in this sample may be carry-over from other donors' samples.

V and J are TRBV19 and TRBJ2-5; 7 nucleotides match TRBD1. The CDR3 contains 14 residues. Germline trimming cut 5 bases from V and 2 bases from J; bases unmatched to any gene: 5. CDR1 and CDR2 from the germline V gene are LNHDA and SQIVND (reference sequence). The CDR3 loop is CASSLGQQQETQYF. DNA for the CDR3: TGTGCCAGTAGTCTGGGACAGCAACAAGAGACCCAGTACTTC.

The chain couples TRBV15 to TRBJ2-1; 8 positions agree with TRBD2. Germline V gene lookup returns CDR1 LNHNV and CDR2 YYDKDF (reference sequence). V was pared by 0 bases and J by 4 bases, with 8 bases of the junction left unmatched. The CDR3 runs 17 residues. The CDR3: CATSRDEGREAYNEQFF. Written as DNA, the CDR3 is TGTGCCACCAGCAGAGATGAGGGGCGGGAGGCATACAATGAGCAGTTCTTC.

J is TRBJ2-7 and V is TRBV7-6; 7 positions match TRBD1. With 1 base clipped from V and 3 bases from J, the junction kept 3 bases outside the gene matches. The CDR3 extends over 14 amino acids. Germline CDR1 and CDR2: SGHVS and FNYEAQ. The CDR3 region is CASSLGTGFYEQYF. The CDR3 nucleotides are TGTGCCAGCAGCTTAGGGACAGGTTTCTACGAGCAGTACTTC.

The genes are TRBV27 and TRBJ2-5, with a possible D match to TRBD1 (6 bases). Trimming left V 4 bases short and J 6 bases short, with 18 bases between. This CDR3 contains 15 residues. From germline, CDR1 is MNHEY and CDR2 SMNVEV (reference sequence). The CDR3 DNA sequence: TGTGCCAGCAGTTCTCCAGGACAGCCAGGAAAGACCCAGTACTTC. Amino acid sequence: CASSSPGQPGKTQYF.

The chain joins TRBV15 to TRBJ2-7, with TRBD1 identical over 7 bases. The V gene end was trimmed by 8 bases and the J gene end by 0 bases; junction bases not matched to a gene: 4. Germline values: CDR1 LNHNV, CDR2 YYDKDF (reference sequence). The CDR3 runs 13 residues. In nucleotides, the CDR3 is TGTGCCACCCGAGACAGGGTCTCCTACGAGCAGTACTTC. It yields the protein CATRDRVSYEQYF.

The chain is built from TRBV30 and TRBJ1-1, with no clear D. This CDR3 has 12 amino acids. Germline V CDR1 and CDR2: GTSNPN, SVGIG (reference sequence). Trimming removed 6 bases at V and 1 base at J, with 9 bases between. CDR3 loop: CACGWGNTEAFF. In nucleotides, the CDR3 is TGTGCCTGCGGGTGGGGGAACACTGAAGCTTTCTTT.

CDR3 protein: CASSFTGSAYGYTF. Written as DNA, the CDR3 is TGTGCCAGCAGCTTTACAGGGTCGGCCTATGGCTACACCTTC. V and J are TRBV7-9 and TRBJ1-2; D may be TRBD1 (6 bases). V lost 3 bases to trimming and J lost 4 bases, with 12 bases between them. In germline, CDR1 is SEHNR, CDR2 FQNEAQ (reference sequence). CDR3 size: 14 residues.

This rearrangement joins TRBV30 to TRBJ2-1; the match to TRBD2 covers 11 bases. Per germline, CDR1 GTSNPN and CDR2 SVGIG (reference sequence). CDR3 size: 15 residues. Losses at the gene ends were 0 bases for V and 10 bases for J; bases not matched to a gene: 8. The CDR3 is CAWSVSSGRAGEQFF. DNA of the CDR3: TGTGCCTGGAGTGTGAGTAGCGGGAGGGCCGGAGAGCAGTTCTTC.

The chain carries TRBV4-1 and TRBJ1-5; D is uncertain. There are 15 residues in the CDR3. The germline V and J ends were trimmed by 4 bases and 0 bases, with 10 bases remaining between them. The germline gives CDR1 MGHRA, CDR2 YSYEKL. The CDR3, as DNA: TGCGCCAGCAGCCCGGTGGCAGTTAGCAATCAGCCCCAGCATTTT. Amino acid sequence: CASSPVAVSNQPQHF.

This sequence joins TRBV6-6 and TRBJ1-4; 7 bases are a match to TRBD1. With V trimmed by 8 bases and J by 5 bases, 8 bases remained unmatched. Germline V gives CDR1 MNHNY, CDR2 SVGAGI (reference sequence). CDR3 length: 14 residues. CDR3 sequence (DNA): TGTGCCAGCGCTCCGGGACAGTGGAATGAAAAACTGTTTTTT. This codes for CASAPGQWNEKLFF.